This TCR beta chain was obtained from a study of cytomegalovirus exposure and HLA in healthy donors. In the study overall: The roughly 110 validation repertoires matched the 666 first-cohort repertoires in platform, a later analysis reported. General study results and limits: Reported results showed that the classifier diagnosed cytomegalovirus status with high specificity and sensitivity. Among the CMV-associated chains, three were confirmed in vitro as specific for CMV antigens. Rarity marked most TCR sequences, yet some public TCRs occurred in many donors.

Points on this clone: As yet, its antigen is unknown.

Between the trimmed V and J ends, which lost 0 bases and 2 bases, there was a span of 7 bases. The length of the CDR3 is 14 residues. Germline values: CDR1 MNHNY, CDR2 SVGAGI (reference sequence). Data came from immunoSEQ multiplex PCR; TCRdb stores just in-frame clones and leaves some out. The data contain about 73,000 clones, roughly 94% of them singletons. This TCR was sampled from a woman aged 18-30 years in good health and CMV-seropositive. Material for sequencing was PBMCs. This chain joins TRBV6-6 and TRBJ1-2, with a weak D call TRBD1 (6 bases). The chain's CDR3 is CASSYSTGNYGYTF. The DNA of the CDR3 is TGTGCCAGCAGTTACTCTACAGGGAACTATGGCTACACCTTC.